The 8 T cell receptor beta chains presented below share a single source sample, sequenced in a study of PD-1 blockade in classical Hodgkin lymphoma (dated by TCRdb to 2018 to 2020). Library preparation employed the immunoSEQ multiplex PCR assay. The clones in this table, taken by TCRdb from immuneACCESS, are in-frame only. Not every clone is retained; where verified, under half of the shortfall comes from an unresolved V gene, and the cause of the rest is unknown. Within this sample are about 24,000 clones, with roughly 84% of them counted one time only. The ten largest account for about 1.8% of the sample. Per the publication, the time point label means: cycle 1 day 1 (C1D1), immediately before nivolumab initiation. Every trial patient had relapsed following autologous stem cell transplantation, and prior brentuximab vedotin exposure was what differed among cohorts A, B and C. CD4+ T cells were purified from thawed PBMCs by magnetic negative selection with a Miltenyi CD4+ T cell isolation kit.

Material: CD4+ T cells from blood, obtained at baseline. These receptors were collected from a human donor with classical Hodgkin lymphoma.

The table lists this clone with a few counts. The rearrangement joins TRBV4-2 to TRBJ2-2; TRBD1 matches 8 bases. J gave up 5 bases and V 4 bases, and 6 bases lay outside the gene matches. Germline V CDR1 and CDR2: LGHNA, YNFKEQ. The CDR3 extends over 15 amino acids. Written as DNA, the CDR3 is TGTGCCAGCAGCCTCCGACAGGGGCTAACCGGGGAGCTGTTTTTT. Amino acids: CASSLRQGLTGELFF.

The J gene is TRBJ2-1, the V gene TRBV30, with 9 bases matching TRBD2. J lost 5 bases, V lost 1 base, and 9 bases had no gene match. The germline V gene encodes CDR1 GTSNPN and CDR2 SVGIG (reference sequence). The length of the CDR3 is 16 residues. The CDR3 nucleotides are TGTGCCTGGAGTGGTTCCAGGACTAGCGATAACAATGAGCAGTTCTTC. Its protein is CAWSGSRTSDNNEQFF.

The chain couples TRBV7-2 to TRBJ1-1; no reliable D call. V was shortened by 1 base and J by 1 base, with 4 bases between the two germline ends. CDR1 and CDR2 from the germline V gene are SGHTA and FQGNSA. The CDR3 runs to 13 residues. The CDR3 DNA reads TGTGCCAGCAGCTTAGGGAGGAACACTGAAGCTTTCTTT. As protein: CASSLGRNTEAFF.

The chain recombines TRBV7-2 with TRBJ1-2, with D perhaps TRBD1 (5 bases). Germline V gives CDR1 SGHTA, CDR2 FQGNSA. This CDR3 is built from 17 residues. Trimming shortened V by 0 bases and J by 5 bases, and 19 bases separated the two germline ends. The CDR3 loop is CASSLAALSGVTYGYTF. In nucleotides, the CDR3 is TGTGCCAGCAGCTTAGCGGCCCTATCGGGGGTGACATATGGCTACACCTTC. The full variable domain, in which reference TRBV7-2 and TRBJ1-2 provide the parts outside the CDR3, is GAGVSQSPSNKVTEKGKDVELRCDPISGHTALYWYRQSLGQGLEFLIYFQGNSAPDKSGLPSDRFSAERTGGSVSTLTIQRTQQEDSAVYLCASSLAALSGVTYGYTFGSGTRLTVV.

The chain's CDR3 is CASSLAQGTDKPYEQYF. The CDR3 DNA sequence: TGTGCCAGCAGCTTAGCGCAAGGGACCGACAAACCCTACGAGCAGTACTTC. The chain is built from TRBV11-2 and TRBJ2-7; D may correspond to TRBD1 or TRBD2 (5 bases each). In germline, CDR1 is SGHAT, CDR2 FQNNGV. This CDR3 is 17 amino acids long. V lost 1 base and J 2 bases, leaving 18 bases between the germline ends.

This chain links TRBV5-4 with TRBJ1-1; D is possibly TRBD1 (5 bases). V was cut by 4 bases and J by 6 bases, with 19 bases left in between. This CDR3 spans 15 amino acids. Germline CDR1 SGHNT, CDR2 YYREEE (reference sequence). This CDR3 is CASSQEGRFTAEAFF. Written as DNA, the CDR3 is TGTGCCAGCAGCCAGGAGGGGCGATTTACGGCTGAAGCTTTCTTT.

This clone has a handful of counts. The chain employs TRBV5-1 and TRBJ1-1; D might be TRBD1 (5 bases). This CDR3 is built from 16 residues. Germline assignment: CDR1 SGHRS and CDR2 YFSETQ. The ends were cut back, 4 bases at V and 0 bases at J, with 16 bases in the middle. The CDR3 sequence: CASSPGSTTVNTEAFF. For the CDR3, the DNA is TGCGCCAGCAGCCCAGGGAGCACGACAGTGAACACTGAAGCTTTCTTT.

This chain links TRBV6-6 with TRBJ2-7; 7 bases are a match to TRBD1. Per the germline V gene, CDR1 is MNHNY and CDR2 is SVGAGI (reference sequence). This CDR3 comprises 13 residues. V lost 10 bases and J lost 0; bases outside the gene matches: 6. Here the CDR3 reads CATRGTASYEQYF. For the CDR3, the DNA is TGTGCCACCAGGGGGACAGCCTCCTACGAGCAGTACTTC.